The TCR beta chain under discussion was sequenced for a study of shared clonotypes between healthy human individuals. Findings and caveats of the study: At large depth, rarefaction still showed sorted-subset sequencing to be incomplete.

Repertoires were generated with immunoSEQ multiplex PCR, while TCRdb's copy carries only in-frame clones and drops some. The table lists about 2 million clones, 90% to 95% of them singletons. Trimming took 1 base from V and 6 from J, leaving 20 bases between them. The germline V gene has CDR1 GTSNPN and CDR2 SVGIG (reference sequence). The CDR3 is 16 amino acids. Remarks on this clone: Its antigen is still unknown.

Sequencing input: naive CD4+ T cells sorted from blood. Indicated subset: CD45RA+ positively selected. V gene TRBV30 combines with J gene TRBJ2-3; D is unclear. The sequence was obtained from a man aged 18 to 30 in good health. The CDR3 sequence: CAWSGALSLLWDTQYF. The DNA for the CDR3 is TGTGCCTGGAGTGGGGCGCTTTCTCTACTATGGGATACGCAGTATTTT.